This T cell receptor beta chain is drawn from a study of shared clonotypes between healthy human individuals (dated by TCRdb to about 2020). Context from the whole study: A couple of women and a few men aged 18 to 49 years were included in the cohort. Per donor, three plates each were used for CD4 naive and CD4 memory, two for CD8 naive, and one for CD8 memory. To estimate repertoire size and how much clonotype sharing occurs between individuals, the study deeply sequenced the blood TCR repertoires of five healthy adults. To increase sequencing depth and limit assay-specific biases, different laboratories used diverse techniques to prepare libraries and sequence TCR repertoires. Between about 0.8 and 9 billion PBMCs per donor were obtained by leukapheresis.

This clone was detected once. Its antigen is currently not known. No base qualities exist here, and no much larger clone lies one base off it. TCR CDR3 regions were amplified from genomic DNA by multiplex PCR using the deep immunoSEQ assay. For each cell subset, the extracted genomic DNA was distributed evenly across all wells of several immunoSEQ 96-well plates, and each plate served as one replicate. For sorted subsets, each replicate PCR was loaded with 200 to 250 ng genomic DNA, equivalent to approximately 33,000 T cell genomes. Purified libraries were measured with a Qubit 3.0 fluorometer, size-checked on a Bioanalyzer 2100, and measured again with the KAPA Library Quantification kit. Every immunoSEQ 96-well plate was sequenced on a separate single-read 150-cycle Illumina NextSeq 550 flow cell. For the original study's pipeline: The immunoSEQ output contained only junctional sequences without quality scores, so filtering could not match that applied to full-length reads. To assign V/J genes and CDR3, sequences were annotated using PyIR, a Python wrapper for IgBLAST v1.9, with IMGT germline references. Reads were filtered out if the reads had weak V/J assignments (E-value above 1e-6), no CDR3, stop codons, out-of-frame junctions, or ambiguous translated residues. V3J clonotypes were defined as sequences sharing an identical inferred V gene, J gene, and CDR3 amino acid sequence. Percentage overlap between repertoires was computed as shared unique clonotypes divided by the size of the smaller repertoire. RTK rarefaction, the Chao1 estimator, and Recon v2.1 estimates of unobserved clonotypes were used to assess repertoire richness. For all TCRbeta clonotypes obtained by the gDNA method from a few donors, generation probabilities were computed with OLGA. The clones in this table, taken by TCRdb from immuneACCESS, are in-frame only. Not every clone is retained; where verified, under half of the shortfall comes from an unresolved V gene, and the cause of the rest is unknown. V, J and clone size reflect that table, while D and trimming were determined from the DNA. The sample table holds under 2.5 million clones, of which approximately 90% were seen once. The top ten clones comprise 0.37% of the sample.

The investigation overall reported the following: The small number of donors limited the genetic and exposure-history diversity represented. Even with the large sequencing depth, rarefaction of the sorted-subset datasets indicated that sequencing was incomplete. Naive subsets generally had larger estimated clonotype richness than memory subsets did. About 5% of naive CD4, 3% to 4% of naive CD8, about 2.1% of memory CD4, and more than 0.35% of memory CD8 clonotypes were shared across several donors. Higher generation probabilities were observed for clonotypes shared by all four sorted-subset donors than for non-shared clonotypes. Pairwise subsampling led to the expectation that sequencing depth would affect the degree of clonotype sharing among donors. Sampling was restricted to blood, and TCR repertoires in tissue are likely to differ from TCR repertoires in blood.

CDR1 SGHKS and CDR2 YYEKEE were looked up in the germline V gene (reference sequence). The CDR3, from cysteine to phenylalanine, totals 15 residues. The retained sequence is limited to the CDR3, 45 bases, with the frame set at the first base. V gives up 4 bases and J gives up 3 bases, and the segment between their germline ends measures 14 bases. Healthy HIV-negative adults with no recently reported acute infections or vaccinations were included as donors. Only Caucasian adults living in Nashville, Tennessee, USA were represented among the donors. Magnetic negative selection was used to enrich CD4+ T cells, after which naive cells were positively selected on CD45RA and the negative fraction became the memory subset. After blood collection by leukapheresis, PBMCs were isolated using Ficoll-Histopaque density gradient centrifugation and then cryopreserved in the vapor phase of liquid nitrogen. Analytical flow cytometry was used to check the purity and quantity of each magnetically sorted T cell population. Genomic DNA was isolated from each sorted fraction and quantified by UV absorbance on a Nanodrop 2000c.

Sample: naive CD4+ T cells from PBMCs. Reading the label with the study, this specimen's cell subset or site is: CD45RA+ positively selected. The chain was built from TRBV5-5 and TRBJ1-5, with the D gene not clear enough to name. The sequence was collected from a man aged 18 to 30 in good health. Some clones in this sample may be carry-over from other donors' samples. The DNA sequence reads TGTGCCAGCAGCCCCTACCGCGACAACAATCAGCCCCAGCATTTT. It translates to CASSPYRDNNQPQHF.